This T cell receptor (beta chain) came from a study of blood T cell repertoires in COVID-19. Whole-study context: Collection of acute and convalescent COVID-19 samples took place in the United States, Italy and Spain.

Data came from immunoSEQ multiplex PCR; TCRdb stores just in-frame clones and leaves some out. This sample has around 140,000 clones, with approximately 78% found just once. This receptor was taken from a woman in her fifties or sixties who had recovered from COVID-19. The sample taken for sequencing was PBMCs or T cells enriched from blood (not recorded which).

In DNA form, the CDR3 reads TGTGCCAGCAGCCTTGAAAGGGGGCTTGAAGCTTTCTTT. Its protein product is CASSLERGLEAFF. V and J are TRBV3-1 (or the pseudogene TRBV3-2) and TRBJ1-1; TRBD1 matches at 7 bases. Losses at the gene ends were 4 bases for V and 7 bases for J; bases not matched to a gene: 6. CDR1 and CDR2 (germline): LGHDT, YNNKEL (reference sequence). The CDR3 is made up of 13 amino acids.